This TCR beta chain stems from a study of blood T cell repertoires in COVID-19 (dated by TCRdb to about 2020). For context, the study as a whole: Samples from collaborators originated in the United States, Italy and Spain and spanned both the acute and convalescent phases of COVID-19. A de-identified subject ID, COVID-19 status, age in years and sex were almost always included in the sample metadata. The repertoires were released in a freely available public database meant as a resource for research on the immune response to SARS-CoV-2. The samples were drawn from the first 160 participants of the ongoing ImmuneRACE study and from some 1,300 subjects provided by 6 global collaborators. Where HLA class I and class II types were available, the types were taken from metadata supplied by the sample provider, not from assay-based typing. Subjects who had been exposed to COVID-19, were actively infected with it, or had recovered from it provided the deeply sampled blood TCRbeta repertoires that made up the dataset. The material from the prospective study consisted of cDNA or gDNA derived from T cells, B-cell-depleted T cells, or PBMCs.

Summary of the overall study and its limitations: The amount of clinical and demographic metadata varied by source and participant and was provided uncurated.

Turning to this clone: Its antigen remains unidentified. Base qualities are not at hand, and no much larger clone is one base apart.

The germline V gene supplies CDR1 MDHEN and CDR2 SYDVKM. The CDR3, from cysteine to phenylalanine, totals 15 residues. Only the CDR3 DNA stays, 45 bases, in frame from base 1. V and J are trimmed by 6 bases and 4 bases, and the gene matches miss 8 bases of the junction. The collaborating institutions used their own protocols to collect whole blood in K2EDTA tubes. Collaborator samples were shipped for TCRbeta analysis as frozen whole blood, isolated PBMCs, or DNA extracted from either sample type. The immunoSEQ Assay, a bias-controlled multiplex PCR, was used to amplify TCRbeta CDR3 regions from genomic DNA. From the authors' description of their analysis: The number of nucleated cells in each sample was estimated from the amplification of reference gene primers within the assay. To quantify the absolute abundance of each unique TCRbeta CDR3 rearrangement, sequence reads were collapsed and filtered. For each sample, productive Simpson clonality was calculated by taking the square root of Simpson's diversity index across productive rearrangements. What TCRdb holds here is the immuneACCESS table cut down to in-frame rearrangements. Part of the clones is not present; checked against another copy, under half of the missing clones reflect an unresolved V gene, and the others are unexplained. V and J calls and clone size are given by that table; D and trimming were obtained from the DNA. Across this sample there are over 95,000 clones, with around 85% seen only once. Of the sample, more than 10% is held by the ten largest clones.

This TCR came from a human donor in a cohort sampled during active COVID-19. The source material was peripheral blood. Recombination connected TRBV28 to TRBJ1-5; TRBD1 matches 8 bases in the middle. The nucleotide sequence reads TGTGCCAGCAGGCCGACAGGGGAGGGAAATCAGCCCCAGCATTTT. This sequence encodes CASRPTGEGNQPQHF.